Sequencing of this TCR beta chain was carried out in a study of identical twins. CDR1 and CDR2 from the germline V gene are DFQATT and SNEGSKA (reference sequence). V was shortened by 6 bases and J by 2 bases, with 12 bases between the two germline ends. The CDR3 runs 13 residues. Comment on this clonotype: The antigen remains unidentified.

Study results and caveats: Low generation probability was overrepresented in out-of-frame alpha sequences shared by twins. Out-of-frame sharing of TCR alpha in monozygotic twins was underestimated by models. The study reached conclusions through statistical analysis that was cross-sectional, not following the same donors.

TCRdb fed the 5' RACE reads into MiXCR, producing one record per CDR3 protein. The table shows approximately 600,000 distinct CDR3 sequences, with under 8.5% occurring only once. The same sample was also studied in work on yellow fever vaccine responses in identical twins.

This clonotype was obtained from a woman younger than 30 in good health. The chain employs TRBV20-1 and TRBJ2-3; a weak D match, TRBD1 (5 bases). Sequencing was performed on PBMCs. The CDR3 reads CSADTENTDTQYF. The CDR3 nucleotides are TGCAGTGCGGACACGGAGAACACAGATACGCAGTATTTT.